The 9 T cell receptor beta chains below come from one sample, sequenced in a study of molecular identifiers for immune sequencing clone quantification. Using its own MiXCR run on the PCR reads, TCRdb lists one record per CDR3 protein. The profile shows 300,000 to 400,000 distinct CDR3 sequences, roughly a quarter of them singletons. What was sequenced was naive CD8+ T cells from blood, with Jurkat cell RNA spiked in. Subset here: FACS-sorted CD8+CD4-CCR7+CD45RA+ naive T cells. These receptors all come from a human donor in good health. Some libraries in this study had Jurkat cell RNA spiked in.

The chain is built from TRBV7-6 and TRBJ2-2; the D gene is possibly TRBD1 (8 bases). V lost 1 base to trimming and J lost 3 bases, with 21 bases between them. The germline V gene encodes CDR1 SGHVS and CDR2 FNYEAQ. The CDR3 runs to 19 residues. The CDR3 sequence is CASSLVSPRTGRDTGELFF. As DNA, the CDR3 is TGTGCCAGCAGCTTAGTTTCCCCCCGGACAGGGAGGGACACCGGGGAGCTGTTTTTT.

The chain has TRBV14 and TRBJ1-6; D is unclear. This CDR3 has 13 residues. Germline V lookup: CDR1 SGHDN, CDR2 FVKESK. V shed 1 base and J shed 13 bases, with 11 bases lying between them. The CDR3 DNA reads TGTGCCAGCAGCCAAGTCAAGGGCCCGCCCCTCCACTTT. This codes for CASSQVKGPPLHF.

Ten or more counts support this clonotype. The rearrangement links TRBV2 to TRBJ1-5, with TRBD1 identical over 12 bases. This CDR3 is 15 amino acids long. With 8 bases clipped from V and 5 bases from J, the junction kept 7 bases outside the gene matches. Germline CDR1 is SNHLY and CDR2 is FYNNEI. The CDR3 loop is CASAIGTGGHQPQHF. The CDR3 nucleotides are TGTGCCAGCGCGATTGGGACAGGGGGCCATCAGCCCCAGCATTTT.

In this sample, this clonotype turned up many times. This rearrangement joins TRBV5-1 to TRBJ2-7, with 7 positions matching TRBD2. The V gene's germline CDR1 is SGHRS and CDR2 YFSETQ. V was clipped by 3 bases and J by 3 bases; unmatched bases: 9. CDR3 length: 15 amino acids. CDR3 loop: CASSSGRGSFYEQYF. CDR3 coding DNA: TGCGCCAGCAGCTCGGGGAGGGGTAGCTTCTACGAGCAGTACTTC.

This clonotype was counted many times. This rearrangement joins TRBV4-1 to TRBJ2-3; weak D call: TRBD2 (6 bases). Germline CDR1 and CDR2: MGHRA and YSYEKL. The CDR3 is made up of 16 amino acids. V was shortened by 0 bases and J by 1 base, with 11 bases between the two germline ends. The CDR3 bases are TGCGCCAGCAGCCAAGATTTAGCGGACGGCACAGATACGCAGTATTTT. Its translation is CASSQDLADGTDTQYF.

The V and J genes are TRBV28 and TRBJ2-6; TRBD1 aligns across 7 bases. Trimming removed 3 bases from V and 1 base from J; junction bases left unmatched: 6. CDR1 MDHEN and CDR2 SYDVKM come from the germline V gene. The CDR3 sequence is 17 residues long. CDR3 protein: CASSFPRQGSGANVLTF. The CDR3 DNA reads as TGTGCCAGCAGTTTCCCCCGACAGGGATCTGGGGCCAACGTCCTGACTTTC.

This chain connects TRBV6-1 to TRBJ2-7, with TRBD2 matching over 9 bases. V trimming: 4 bases; J trimming: 1 base; junction bases outside the gene matches: 5. The CDR3 length is 15 residues. Per the germline V gene, CDR1 is MNHNS and CDR2 is SASEGT. CDR3 coding DNA: TGTGCCAGCAGTGCTCCAGCGGGAGGATCCTACGAGCAGTACTTC. Amino acid sequence: CASSAPAGGSYEQYF.

This clonotype appeared a few times. The CDR3, as DNA: TGTGCCAGCAGCTTAGACATTCTGGAGGGGGTAGGATCGAGCACTGAAGCTTTCTTT. It is translated as CASSLDILEGVGSSTEAFF. The rearrangement joins TRBV7-6 to TRBJ1-1; tentatively, D is TRBD1 (6 bases). V shed 1 base and J shed 4 bases, with 25 bases lying between them. There are 19 residues in the CDR3. The germline CDR1 and CDR2 sequences are SGHVS and FNYEAQ.

As to this clonotype: The junction differs from germline at one of its ends, possibly a read error. The chain's CDR3 is CASSDSPGELVF. DNA for the CDR3: TGCGCCAGCAGTGATAGCCCCGGGGAGCTGGTTTTT. This chain links TRBV10-1 with TRBJ2-2; possible D gene TRBD2, 5 bases. The germline gives CDR1 WNHNN, CDR2 SYGVQD (reference sequence). This CDR3 is built from 12 residues.